One and the same sample provided the 25 T cell receptor beta chains below, sequenced in a study of cytomegalovirus exposure and HLA in healthy donors (dated 2017 in TCRdb). The library was made by the immunoSEQ multiplex PCR assay. The multiplex PCR relied on a mix of 60 forward primers for TCR Vbeta segments and 13 reverse primers for TCR Jbeta segments. TCRdb limited this immuneACCESS table to in-frame rearrangements with V and J called. A share of clones is missing; checked studies link under half to unresolved V genes, and the rest is unexplained. In this sample the table shows about 120,000 clones, roughly a sixth of which occur a single time. Approximately 2.6% of the sample comes from the top ten. The sequencing input was PBMCs. These TCRs come from a female donor in good health and CMV-seropositive.

The chain joins TRBV2 to TRBJ2-7; no reliable D call. The CDR3 has 14 residues. Trimming took off 1 base at V and 2 bases at J, with 9 bases between the two ends. Germline lookup yields CDR1 SNHLY and CDR2 FYNNEI. For the CDR3, the DNA is TGTGCCAGCAGTGAAGGAGTCCCGCCCTACGAGCAGTACTTC. This gives the protein CASSEGVPPYEQYF.

This chain joins TRBV5-6 and TRBJ2-3; 8 bases fit TRBD1. Trimming took 2 bases from V and 4 from J; bases not matched to a gene: 6. Germline lookup yields CDR1 SGHDT and CDR2 YYEEEE. The CDR3 has 15 amino acids. The CDR3 loop reads CASSLGQGRSDTQYF. CDR3 sequence (DNA): TGTGCCAGCAGCTTAGGACAGGGCCGGTCAGATACGCAGTATTTT.

This clone has more than one count but fewer than ten. This rearrangement joins TRBV10-3 to TRBJ2-7; D unclear. Deletions cut 8 bases from V and 0 bases from J, with 11 bases between. Germline loops: CDR1 ENHRY, CDR2 SYGVKD. The CDR3 loop spans 13 amino acids. CDR3 protein: CAIGSGLSYEQYF. As DNA, the CDR3 is TGTGCCATCGGGTCGGGTCTCTCCTACGAGCAGTACTTC.

The CDR3 DNA reads as TGCGCCAGCAGCCAAGATTTAATCAGGGGCCGGTACACCGGGGAGCTGTTTTTT. The encoded protein is CASSQDLIRGRYTGELFF. The chain links TRBV4-3 to TRBJ2-2; tentative D call: TRBD1 (6 bases). The CDR3 totals 18 residues. Germline CDR1 is LGHNA and CDR2 is YSLEER. Trimming cost V 0 bases and J 3 bases, with 17 bases left between them.

This clone has a handful of counts. V is TRBV25-1 and J is TRBJ2-1, with D uncertain. With 2 bases removed from V and 1 base from J, the gap between germline ends came to 9 bases. The germline V gene has CDR1 MGHDK and CDR2 SYGVNS. The CDR3 is 15 residues long. For the CDR3, the DNA is TGTGCCAGCAGTGAAGCCCCTATATCCTACAATGAGCAGTTCTTC. It encodes CASSEAPISYNEQFF. Supplemented by reference TRBV25-1 and TRBJ2-1, the full variable domain reads EADIYQTPRYLVIGTGKKITLECSQTMGHDKMYWYQQDPGMELHLIHYSYGVNSTEKGDLSSESTVSRIRTEHFPLTLESARPSHTSQYLCASSEAPISYNEQFFGPGTRLTVL.

The gene calls are TRBV7-2 and TRBJ2-7; TRBD2 is a possible D gene (5 bases). Trimming shortened V by 5 bases and J by 3 bases, and 17 bases separated the two germline ends. Germline CDR1 and CDR2: SGHTA and FQGNSA. This CDR3 has 15 amino acids. CDR3 amino acids: CASSPKLRAVYEQYF. The CDR3 DNA is TGTGCCAGCAGCCCAAAACTGAGGGCTGTCTACGAGCAGTACTTC.

This clone turned up a few times. The chain recombines TRBV28 with TRBJ1-2; possibly TRBD1 for D (5 bases). The length of the CDR3 is 14 residues. Trimming took off 2 bases at V and 4 bases at J, with 11 bases between the two ends. Per the germline V gene, CDR1 is MDHEN and CDR2 is SYDVKM. CDR3 DNA sequence: TGTGCCAGCAGTTTAGCCGGGGGTGGCTATGGCTACACCTTC. Translated, it gives CASSLAGGGYGYTF.

This clone has a handful of counts. The chain recombines TRBV30 with TRBJ1-4, with D perhaps matching TRBD1 (5 bases). Germline-derived CDR1 and CDR2 are GTSNPN and SVGIG (reference sequence). Trimming removed 2 bases from V and 7 bases from J, with 11 bases in between. This CDR3 has 13 residues. Here the CDR3 reads CAWSKGVGEKLFF. The CDR3 DNA sequence: TGTGCCTGGAGTAAAGGGGTCGGTGAAAAACTGTTTTTT.

V and J are TRBV5-6 and TRBJ2-5, with TRBD1 identical over 9 bases. The V gene end was trimmed by 3 bases and the J gene end by 8 bases; junction bases not matched to a gene: 8. The germline V gene has CDR1 SGHDT and CDR2 YYEEEE. CDR3 length: 14 residues. The CDR3, as DNA: TGTGCCAGCAGCTCCGGGACAGGGAAGGTTACCCAGTACTTC. It codes for CASSSGTGKVTQYF.

This clone was recorded a few times. The chain employs TRBV6-4 and TRBJ2-2, with 9 nucleotides matching TRBD1. J lost 8 bases, V lost 6 bases, and 7 bases had no gene match. Germline CDR1 reads MRHNA; CDR2 reads SNTAGT. CDR3 length: 14 residues. In nucleotides, the CDR3 is TGTGCCAGCAGCCGGGACAGGGATGCTGGGGAGCTGTTTTTT. Translated: CASSRDRDAGELFF.

This clone has a handful of counts. This CDR3 is also generated by other DNA sequences in the sample. The V call is TRBV5-1, the J call TRBJ2-7; D might be TRBD1 (6 bases). CDR1 and CDR2 (germline): SGHRS, YFSETQ. The CDR3 covers 14 residues. V gave up 0 bases and J gave up 1 base, with 8 bases separating them. CDR3 residues: CASSLDRVSYEQYF. CDR3 DNA sequence: TGCGCCAGCAGCTTGGACAGGGTATCCTACGAGCAGTACTTC.

This chain uses TRBV7-9 with TRBJ2-7, with D unresolved. V gave up 2 bases and J gave up 4 bases, with 12 bases separating them. Germline V gene data show CDR1 as SEHNR and CDR2 as FQNEAQ (reference sequence). This CDR3 region has 14 residues. CDR3 loop: CASSLIASRYEQYF. The CDR3 DNA sequence: TGTGCCAGCAGCTTAATTGCTAGTCGGTACGAGCAGTACTTC.

This sequence joins TRBV6-1 and TRBJ1-5; D unresolved. Germline V CDR1 and CDR2: MNHNS, SASEGT. V lost 2 bases and J 5 bases, leaving 7 bases between the germline ends. This CDR3 contains 13 residues. The CDR3 DNA follows: TGTGCCAGCAGTGAAAAACAGTATCAGCCCCAGCATTTT. Translation gives CASSEKQYQPQHF.

The rearrangement joins TRBV19 to TRBJ1-1; TRBD1 is a possible D gene (5 bases). Germline CDR1 reads LNHDA; CDR2 reads SQIVND (reference sequence). The CDR3 runs to 14 residues. V was shortened by 2 bases and J by 3 bases, with 10 bases between the two germline ends. The CDR3 DNA reads as TGTGCCAGTAGTATACTAGGCAGGGACACTGAAGCTTTCTTT. Its translation is CASSILGRDTEAFF. Full variable domain (remainder filled in from reference TRBV19 and TRBJ1-1): DGGITQSPKYLFRKEGQNVTLSCEQNLNHDAMYWYRQDPGQGLRLIYYSQIVNDFQKGDIAEGYSVSREKKESFPLTVTSAQKNPTAFYLCASSILGRDTEAFFGQGTRLTVV.

This clone was counted only a few times. The genes are TRBV7-9 and TRBJ2-3; a weak D match, TRBD2 (5 bases). The V and J ends lost 1 base and 6 bases respectively, with 11 bases between them. Germline loops: CDR1 SEHNR, CDR2 FQNEAQ (reference sequence). CDR3 size: 14 residues. The CDR3 here is CASSLVLGKDTQYF. CDR3 sequence (DNA): TGTGCCAGCAGCTTAGTTCTCGGGAAGGATACGCAGTATTTT.

This clone was recorded a few times. J is TRBJ2-3 and V is TRBV5-1; 12 bases agree with TRBD2. V was pared by 4 bases and J by 6 bases, with 9 bases of the junction left unmatched. The CDR3 has 16 amino acids. Germline V gives CDR1 SGHRS, CDR2 YFSETQ. This CDR3 is CASSPGTSGSSDTQYF. The CDR3 DNA follows: TGCGCCAGCAGCCCCGGGACTAGCGGGTCTTCTGATACGCAGTATTTT.

The V call is TRBV13, the J call TRBJ1-1; tentatively, D is TRBD1 (6 bases). V lost 5 bases to trimming and J lost 5 bases, with 9 bases between them. The germline CDR1 and CDR2 sequences are PRHDT and FYEKMQ (reference sequence). The CDR3 runs 12 residues. The CDR3 sequence: CASSRQVTEAFF. The CDR3 nucleotides are TGTGCCAGCAGCCGACAGGTAACTGAAGCTTTCTTT.

This sequence joins TRBV30 and TRBJ1-5; D not resolved. Trimming left V 3 bases short and J 9 bases short, with 12 bases between. Germline V gene data show CDR1 as GTSNPN and CDR2 as SVGIG (reference sequence). There are 12 residues in the CDR3. DNA of the CDR3: TGTGCCTGGAGAGCTCCCTCGGGGCCCCAGCATTTT. This encodes CAWRAPSGPQHF. Full variable domain (outside the CDR3, taken from reference TRBV30 and TRBJ1-5): SQTIHQWPATLVQPVGSPLSLECTVEGTSNPNLYWYRQAAGRGLQLLFYSVGIGQISSEVPQNLSASRPQDRQFILSSKKLLLSDSGFYLCAWRAPSGPQHFGDGTRLSIL.

This clone has a handful of counts. The chain uses TRBV7-8 and TRBJ1-2, with 10 positions matching TRBD1. The germline V gene encodes CDR1 SGHVS and CDR2 FQNEAQ. The CDR3 has 14 residues. J lost 2 bases, V lost 5 bases, and 2 bases had no gene match. For the CDR3, the DNA is TGTGCCAGCAGCCCGGGACAGGGGAACTATGGCTACACCTTC. Amino acids: CASSPGQGNYGYTF. The whole variable domain, filled in from reference TRBV7-8 and TRBJ1-2, reads GAGVSQSPRYKVAKRGQDVALRCDPISGHVSLFWYQQALGQGPEFLTYFQNEAQLDKSGLPSDRFFAERPEGSVSTLKIQRTQQEDSAVYLCASSPGQGNYGYTFGSGTRLTVV.

The V and J genes are TRBV2 and TRBJ1-2; D ambiguous. CDR3 length equals 12 residues. Germline CDR1 reads SNHLY; CDR2 reads FYNNEI. V lost 3 bases and J lost 6, with 8 bases in between. The CDR3 DNA follows: TGTGCCAGCAGTGACAGGATGCATGGCTACACCTTC. It yields the protein CASSDRMHGYTF.

The chain carries TRBV19 and TRBJ2-1, with 13 bases lining up with TRBD2. CDR3 length equals 14 residues. Germline CDR1 and CDR2: LNHDA and SQIVND (reference sequence). The trim removed 6 bases at V and 8 bases at J, leaving 4 bases unmatched. The CDR3 loop is CASRGLAGEHEQFF. CDR3 nucleotide sequence: TGTGCCAGTAGAGGACTAGCGGGAGAGCATGAGCAGTTCTTC.

The chain carries TRBV9 and TRBJ2-7; tentative D call: TRBD2 (6 bases). Germline-derived CDR1 and CDR2 are SGDLS and YYNGEE. This CDR3 is 15 amino acids long. V lost 0 bases to trimming and J lost 0 bases, with 10 bases between them. The CDR3: CASSVGRETSYEQYF. Here the CDR3 DNA reads TGTGCCAGCAGCGTAGGGCGGGAAACCTCCTACGAGCAGTACTTC.

The chain joins TRBV27 to TRBJ2-7; D is perhaps TRBD1 (5 bases). The ends were cut back, 0 bases at V and 3 bases at J, with 9 bases in the middle. This CDR3 contains 14 residues. Germline V gene data show CDR1 as MNHEY and CDR2 as SMNVEV (reference sequence). The CDR3 coding sequence is TGTGCCAGCAGTTTATCGGTCCAGGGCTACGAGCAGTACTTC. Encoded protein: CASSLSVQGYEQYF.

The CDR3 DNA follows: TGTGCCAGCAGCACCGGGGAGACCCAGTACTTC. Translated, it gives CASSTGETQYF. The chain uses TRBV28 and TRBJ2-5; no clear D gene. V dropped 6 bases and J dropped 5 bases, with 7 bases sitting between them. CDR1 and CDR2 (germline): MDHEN, SYDVKM. CDR3 length: 11 residues.

This clone was counted a few times. The chain employs TRBV5-1 and TRBJ2-7; tentative D call: TRBD2 (6 bases). Trimming took off 0 bases at V and 4 bases at J, with 14 bases between the two ends. The CDR3 runs to 15 residues. Per germline, CDR1 SGHRS and CDR2 YFSETQ. This CDR3 is CASSLASGAKYEQYF. In DNA form, the CDR3 reads TGCGCCAGCAGCTTGGCCTCGGGAGCGAAGTACGAGCAGTACTTC.